These 31 T cell receptor beta chains originate from one sample sequenced in a study of T cell responses to AZD1222 COVID-19 vaccine. Method: immunoSEQ multiplex PCR; TCRdb's copy keeps in-frame clones and lacks some. The data contain 100,000 to 120,000 clones, 85% to 95% of them singletons. The input for sequencing was peripheral blood, taken on day 0 of AZD1222 vaccination. These receptors originate from an adult in good health.

The rearrangement joins TRBV7-9 to TRBJ2-1; D unresolved. CDR1 and CDR2 from the germline V gene are SEHNR and FQNEAQ (reference sequence). The CDR3 consists of 15 residues. The V gene lost 3 bases and the J gene lost 0 bases, with 9 bases spanning the gap. CDR3 nucleotide sequence: TGTGCCAGCAGCTTCTCAGCCAGCTCCTACAATGAGCAGTTCTTC. Translation gives CASSFSASSYNEQFF.

This sequence joins TRBV5-4 and TRBJ2-3; 8 bases align to TRBD2. The CDR3 length is 15 residues. Germline values: CDR1 SGHNT, CDR2 YYREEE (reference sequence). After removal of 4 bases from V and 2 bases from J, the junction contained 6 bases not matched to a gene. The CDR3 DNA follows: TGTGCCAGCAGCGCCGCGGGGGGCCCCACAGATACGCAGTATTTT. Amino acids: CASSAAGGPTDTQYF.

V gene TRBV6-5 combines with J gene TRBJ1-5, with 10 bases identical to TRBD1. Looked up from germline, CDR1 is MNHEY and CDR2 is SVGAGI. V dropped 5 bases and J dropped 2; count of bases not matched to a gene: 3. CDR3 length: 15 residues. As DNA, the CDR3 is TGTGCCAGCAGTAGCGGGACAGGGGGCAATCAGCCCCAGCATTTT. This sequence encodes CASSSGTGGNQPQHF.

The chain uses TRBV5-6 and TRBJ1-5; D may be TRBD1 (5 bases). The CDR3 loop spans 15 amino acids. CDR1 and CDR2 (germline): SGHDT, YYEEEE. Trimming took 1 base from V and 6 from J, leaving 14 bases between them. CDR3 nucleotides: TGTGCCAGCAGCTTGTTGACAGCTCCTCCTCAGCCCCAGCATTTT. Amino acid sequence: CASSLLTAPPQPQHF.

This sequence joins TRBV6-5 and TRBJ2-3; D is unclear. The V gene lost 5 bases and the J gene lost 7 bases, with 7 bases spanning the gap. The CDR3 is 11 residues long. Looked up from germline, CDR1 is MNHEY and CDR2 is SVGAGI. This chain's CDR3 is CASSNQYTQYF. The CDR3 region has the DNA TGTGCCAGCAGTAACCAATATACGCAGTATTTT.

This clone was detected only once. The gene calls are TRBV7-9 and TRBJ1-1, with D unclear. Trimming removed 2 bases at V and 1 base at J, with 8 bases between. This CDR3 is built from 14 residues. Germline-derived CDR1 and CDR2 are SEHNR and FQNEAQ (reference sequence). The CDR3, as DNA: TGTGCCAGCAGCTTACAGAGCCCGAACACTGAAGCTTTCTTT. Translated: CASSLQSPNTEAFF.

V gene TRBV11-3 combines with J gene TRBJ2-6, with D possibly TRBD2 on 7 matching bases. Germline CDR1 and CDR2: SGHNT and YENEEA. CDR3 length: 18 amino acids. The V and J ends lost 5 bases and 0 bases respectively, with 17 bases between them. This CDR3 is CASSGRGAASSGANVLTF. For the CDR3, the DNA is TGTGCCAGCAGCGGACGGGGGGCAGCCAGCTCTGGGGCCAACGTCCTGACTTTC.

This chain joins TRBV5-4 and TRBJ2-3, with 7 bases aligning to TRBD1. The V gene end was trimmed by 5 bases and the J gene end by 2 bases; junction bases not matched to a gene: 8. Germline CDR1 and CDR2: SGHNT and YYREEE (reference sequence). The CDR3 has 15 residues. The CDR3 nucleotides read TGTGCCAGCAGTCTGGACAGGAGTAACACAGATACGCAGTATTTT. Protein product: CASSLDRSNTDTQYF.

The chain couples TRBV13 to TRBJ1-1; 8 nucleotides agree with TRBD1. The CDR3 runs to 15 residues. Germline lookup yields CDR1 PRHDT and CDR2 FYEKMQ (reference sequence). The ends lost 5 bases at V and 6 bases at J; junction bases unmatched: 11. The CDR3 nucleotides are TGTGCCAGCAGCGAAGGACAGGGCCCGATGTCTGAAGCTTTCTTT. It yields the protein CASSEGQGPMSEAFF.

V gene TRBV24-1 combines with J gene TRBJ2-2, with unresolved D. The CDR3 extends over 14 amino acids. Per germline, CDR1 KGHDR and CDR2 SFDVKD. V lost 5 bases, J lost 2 bases, and 8 bases lay in between. CDR3 DNA sequence: TGTGCCACCAGTGCACAGTCTAACACCGGGGAGCTGTTTTTT. It specifies CATSAQSNTGELFF.

The J gene is TRBJ1-2, the V gene TRBV7-9; D gene ambiguous. Germline values: CDR1 SEHNR, CDR2 FQNEAQ (reference sequence). The CDR3 is 14 amino acids. Trimming pared 2 bases from V and 4 bases from J, leaving 11 bases between. DNA of the CDR3: TGTGCCAGCAGCTTAAGTCCGGGAACCTATGGCTACACCTTC. Translating it yields CASSLSPGTYGYTF.

V is TRBV5-5 and J is TRBJ1-2; TRBD1 matches 7 bases. The CDR3 is 15 residues long. The junction had 10 bases not matched to a gene; V was cut back by 0 bases and J by 8 bases. The germline V gene encodes CDR1 SGHKS and CDR2 YYEKEE (reference sequence). DNA of the CDR3: TGTGCCAGCAGCTTGGTTGCATCCGGGACAGAAGGCTACACCTTC. Its protein product is CASSLVASGTEGYTF.

This clone appeared a single time. The rearrangement joins TRBV28 to TRBJ1-6; 7 positions agree with TRBD1. Looked up from germline, CDR1 is MDHEN and CDR2 is SYDVKM. The CDR3 consists of 13 residues. The trim removed 1 base at V and 11 bases at J, leaving 2 bases unmatched. CDR3 in DNA: TGTGCCAGCAGTTTATCAGGGGGTCCACCCCTCCACTTT. This codes for CASSLSGGPPLHF.

V gene TRBV27 combines with J gene TRBJ1-4; no definite D call. CDR1 is MNHEY and CDR2 is SMNVEV in the germline V gene (reference sequence). V gave up 3 bases and J gave up 10 bases, with 6 bases separating them. This CDR3 comprises 11 residues. The CDR3 here is CASSFGVKLFF. Here the CDR3 DNA reads TGTGCCAGCAGTTTCGGGGTAAAACTGTTTTTT. Filled out from reference TRBV27 and TRBJ1-4, the complete variable domain reads EAQVTQNPRYLITVTGKKLTVTCSQNMNHEYMSWYRQDPGLGLRQIYYSMNVEVTDKGDVPEGYKVSRKEKRNFPLILESPSPNQTSLYFCASSFGVKLFFGSGTQLSVL.

The chain combines TRBV29-1 with TRBJ2-2; D might be TRBD1 (5 bases). This CDR3 is 15 amino acids long. The germline gives CDR1 SQVTM, CDR2 ANQGSEA. The V gene lost 0 bases and the J gene lost 1 base, with 9 bases spanning the gap. The CDR3 region is CSVEDPDRNTGELFF. The CDR3 DNA reads as TGCAGCGTTGAAGATCCAGACAGGAACACCGGGGAGCTGTTTTTT.

The chain has TRBV3-1 (or the pseudogene TRBV3-2) and TRBJ2-2; a weak D match, TRBD1 (6 bases). Looked up from germline, CDR1 is LGHDT and CDR2 is YNNKEL (reference sequence). The CDR3 has 16 residues. V was pared by 6 bases and J by 4 bases, with 18 bases between. The chain's CDR3 is CASRPNSQGPTGELFF. CDR3 sequence (DNA): TGTGCCAGCAGGCCCAACTCTCAGGGGCCCACCGGGGAGCTGTTTTTT.

The V and J genes are TRBV28 and TRBJ1-2; possible D gene TRBD1, 5 bases. Trimming took 8 bases from V and 5 from J, leaving 9 bases between them. The CDR3 is 11 amino acids. Germline values: CDR1 MDHEN, CDR2 SYDVKM. The CDR3 DNA sequence: TGTGCCAGCCGCAAGGGGTATGGCTACACCTTC. Encoded protein: CASRKGYGYTF.

This sequence joins TRBV20-1 and TRBJ1-5; 9 bases map to TRBD1. This CDR3 has 16 amino acids. The junction had 12 bases not matched to a gene; V was cut back by 3 bases and J by 6 bases. Germline V gene data show CDR1 as DFQATT and CDR2 as SNEGSKA (reference sequence). CDR3 in DNA: TGCAGTGCTAGTGGCCGGGACAGGGTATCAAGTCAGCCCCAGCATTTT. The encoded protein is CSASGRDRVSSQPQHF.

This rearrangement joins TRBV10-2 to TRBJ2-1; tentatively, D is TRBD1 (6 bases). The V and J ends lost 8 bases and 5 bases respectively, with 13 bases between them. CDR1 is WSHSY, CDR2 SAAADI, per germline. The CDR3 totals 13 residues. The CDR3 loop is CASGWTADNEQFF. As DNA, the CDR3 is TGCGCCAGCGGCTGGACAGCAGACAATGAGCAGTTCTTC.

CDR3 sequence reads: CASSYPGLAQETQYF. Here the CDR3 DNA reads TGCGCCAGCAGCTACCCGGGACTCGCTCAAGAGACCCAGTACTTC. The rearrangement uses TRBV5-1 and TRBJ2-5; D possibly corresponds to TRBD2 (6 bases). The CDR3 runs to 15 residues. The V gene lost 3 bases and the J gene lost 2 bases, with 14 bases spanning the gap. The germline gives CDR1 SGHRS, CDR2 YFSETQ.

This rearrangement joins TRBV19 to TRBJ2-7; tentative D call: TRBD1 (5 bases). The CDR3 is 16 residues long. CDR1 and CDR2 (germline): LNHDA, SQIVND (reference sequence). The V and J ends lost 1 base and 7 bases respectively, with 20 bases between them. This chain's CDR3 is CASSIGRTGQAREQYF. CDR3 bases: TGTGCCAGTAGTATAGGAAGAACAGGTCAAGCGCGGGAGCAGTACTTC.

J is TRBJ2-2 and V is TRBV30; D may be TRBD1 (6 bases). V lost 3 bases and J lost 6, with 11 bases in between. Per the germline V gene, CDR1 is GTSNPN and CDR2 is SVGIG (reference sequence). The CDR3 runs 13 residues. CDR3 coding DNA: TGTGCCTGGAGAGAGGGGGTGTCCGGGGAGCTGTTTTTT. This gives the protein CAWREGVSGELFF.

In this sample, this clone turned up a few times. The V and J genes are TRBV27 and TRBJ1-2; D perhaps matches TRBD1 (5 bases). This CDR3 contains 13 residues. The germline V gene has CDR1 MNHEY and CDR2 SMNVEV (reference sequence). V gave up 5 bases and J gave up 4 bases, with 11 bases separating them. In nucleotides, the CDR3 is TGTGCCAGCAGTCCGACAGACATCTATGGCTACACCTTC. It encodes CASSPTDIYGYTF.

This chain joins TRBV5-6 and TRBJ1-5, with TRBD1 matching 8 bases. Germline V CDR1 and CDR2: SGHDT, YYEEEE. CDR3 length: 13 residues. V was clipped by 4 bases and J by 7 bases; unmatched bases: 4. DNA for the CDR3: TGTGCCAGCAGCCAACAGGGGGTCCAGCCCCAGCATTTT. The encoded protein is CASSQQGVQPQHF.

This clone has just one count. The chain joins TRBV18 to TRBJ1-5; the match to TRBD1 covers 9 bases. This CDR3 is built from 15 residues. The germline gives CDR1 KGHSH, CDR2 LQKENI. Trimming removed 6 bases from V and 4 bases from J; junction bases left unmatched: 7. CDR3 amino acids: CASSPGQGLNQPQHF. The CDR3 bases are TGTGCCAGCTCTCCGGGACAGGGACTAAATCAGCCCCAGCATTTT.

The sample holds one count of this clone. The rearrangement joins TRBV6-4 to TRBJ1-6; D may be TRBD1 (5 bases). Germline CDR1 and CDR2: MRHNA and SNTAGT. The CDR3 extends over 13 amino acids. V was cut by 4 bases and J by 5 bases, with 6 bases left in between. DNA of the CDR3: TGTGCCAGCAGTGTACAGGATAATTCACCCCTCCACTTT. Its protein is CASSVQDNSPLHF.

The gene calls are TRBV24-1 and TRBJ1-3; D gene uncertain. The CDR3 covers 13 residues. CDR1 KGHDR and CDR2 SFDVKD come from the germline V gene. V lost 1 base to trimming and J lost 3 bases, with 3 bases between them. The CDR3 loop is CATSDFGGNTIYF. CDR3 DNA: TGTGCCACCAGTGATTTTGGTGGAAACACCATATATTTT.

The chain employs TRBV11-3 and TRBJ2-7; D not resolved. The CDR3 covers 13 residues. Germline CDR1 reads SGHNT; CDR2 reads YENEEA. V was cut by 4 bases and J by 2 bases, with 9 bases left in between. Here the CDR3 reads CASSSRRTYEQYF. As DNA, the CDR3 is TGTGCCAGCAGCTCCCGGAGAACCTACGAGCAGTACTTC.

This chain uses TRBV28 with TRBJ1-4, with D hard to call. CDR3 length: 12 amino acids. Germline V gene lookup returns CDR1 MDHEN and CDR2 SYDVKM. V lost 4 bases and J 8 bases, leaving 8 bases between the germline ends. CDR3 coding DNA: TGTGCCAGCAGTTCAATGAAGGAAAAACTGTTTTTT. Translation: CASSSMKEKLFF.

This chain uses TRBV19 with TRBJ1-6; D gene unclear. Germline V CDR1 and CDR2: LNHDA, SQIVND (reference sequence). V lost 8 bases and J 7 bases, leaving 15 bases between the germline ends. CDR3 length: 14 residues. CDR3 DNA: TGTGCCAGTGGGGTGACTGTGGGGAATTCACCCCTCCACTTT. Translation: CASGVTVGNSPLHF.

The rearrangement uses TRBV9 and TRBJ1-6; 7 nucleotides align to TRBD1. From germline, CDR1 is SGDLS and CDR2 YYNGEE. After removal of 4 bases from V and 10 bases from J, the junction contained 11 bases not matched to a gene. There are 15 residues in the CDR3. In nucleotides, the CDR3 is TGTGCCAGCAGCCCCGAAGGGGGCAGGGGCTCACCCCTCCACTTT. This codes for CASSPEGGRGSPLHF.